The T cell receptor beta chain under discussion was sequenced for a study of blood T cell repertoires in COVID-19. The CDR3 has 14 amino acids. Germline V CDR1 and CDR2: SGHVS, FQNEAQ. V was pared by 0 bases and J by 5 bases, with 11 bases between. Methods used by the authors: Cell counts per sample came from amplifying reference gene primers. The data were produced by immunoSEQ multiplex PCR, yet TCRdb's version contains in-frame clones alone and is incomplete. V, J and clone size are taken as reported in that table, and D and trimming were inferred from the DNA itself. The sample has about 200,000 clones; about 88% are singletons. Patients in Seattle were enrolled during active infection, then followed longitudinally.

The sequence was obtained from a man in his fifties with COVID-19, enrolled during active disease. Material: peripheral blood. The chain carries TRBV7-8 and TRBJ2-7; D is uncertain. The CDR3 sequence: CASSLALSVHEQYF. DNA for the CDR3: TGTGCCAGCAGCTTAGCGCTAAGCGTGCACGAGCAGTACTTC.